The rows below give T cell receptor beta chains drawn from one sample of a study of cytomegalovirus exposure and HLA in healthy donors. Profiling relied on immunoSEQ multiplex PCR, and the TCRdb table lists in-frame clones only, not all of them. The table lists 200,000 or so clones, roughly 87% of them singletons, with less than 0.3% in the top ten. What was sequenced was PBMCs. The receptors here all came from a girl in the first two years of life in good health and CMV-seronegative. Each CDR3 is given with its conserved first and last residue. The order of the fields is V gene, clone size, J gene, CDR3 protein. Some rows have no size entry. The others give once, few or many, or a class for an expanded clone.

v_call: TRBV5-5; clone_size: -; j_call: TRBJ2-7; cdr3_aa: CASSGTGYYEQYF
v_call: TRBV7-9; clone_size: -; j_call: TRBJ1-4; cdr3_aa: CASSPGGRGNEKLFF
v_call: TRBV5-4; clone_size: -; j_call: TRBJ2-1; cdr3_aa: CASSFPGQGDEQFF
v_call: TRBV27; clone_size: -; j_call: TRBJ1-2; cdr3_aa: CASSISGNYGYTF
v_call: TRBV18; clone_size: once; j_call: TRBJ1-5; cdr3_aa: CASWQGVGQPQHF
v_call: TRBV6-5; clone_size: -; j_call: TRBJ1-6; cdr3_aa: CASSRHSSPLHF
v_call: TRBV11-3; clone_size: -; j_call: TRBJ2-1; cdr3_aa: CASSGRTGGVGNEQFF
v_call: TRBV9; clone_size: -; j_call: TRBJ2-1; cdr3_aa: CASSVAGTSGGPLYNEQFF
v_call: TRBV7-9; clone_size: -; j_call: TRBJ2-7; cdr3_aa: CASSRSWRAFEQYF
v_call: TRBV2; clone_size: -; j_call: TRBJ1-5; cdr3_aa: CASKQDTNQPQHF
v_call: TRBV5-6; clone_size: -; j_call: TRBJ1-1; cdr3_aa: CASSFDGGARTEAFF
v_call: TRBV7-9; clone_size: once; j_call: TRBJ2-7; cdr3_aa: CASSPLGRDPSYEQYF
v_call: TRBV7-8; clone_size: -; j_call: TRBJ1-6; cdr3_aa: CASSKTGNSPLHF
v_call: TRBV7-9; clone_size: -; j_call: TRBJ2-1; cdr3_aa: CSSSPGTSGSSYNEQFF
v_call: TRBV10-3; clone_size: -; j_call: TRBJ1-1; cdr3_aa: CAISATGGGIMNTEAFF
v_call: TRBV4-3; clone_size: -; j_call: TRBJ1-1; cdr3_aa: CARSQARGWGEAFF
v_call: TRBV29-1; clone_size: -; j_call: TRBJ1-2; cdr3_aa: CSVGTSHRDDYGYTF
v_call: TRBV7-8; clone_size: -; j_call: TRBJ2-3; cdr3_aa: CASSYIDTQYF
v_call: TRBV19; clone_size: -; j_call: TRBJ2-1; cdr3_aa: CASSILSSEINEQFF
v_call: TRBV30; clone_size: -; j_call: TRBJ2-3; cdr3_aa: CAWSVAGVSTDTQYF
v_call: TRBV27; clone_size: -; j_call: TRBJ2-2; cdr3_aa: CASSFPTGELFF
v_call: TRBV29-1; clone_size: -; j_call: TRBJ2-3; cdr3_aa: CSVTGQLGTDTQYF
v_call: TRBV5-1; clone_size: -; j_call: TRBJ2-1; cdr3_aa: CASSLEVLAGRSYNEQFF
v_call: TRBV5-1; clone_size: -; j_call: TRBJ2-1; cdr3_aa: CASSLAVVSIHNEQFF
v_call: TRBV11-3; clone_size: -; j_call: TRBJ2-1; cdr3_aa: CASSLGPRAGGDEQFF
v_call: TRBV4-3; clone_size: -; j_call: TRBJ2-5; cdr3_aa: CASSQDGLAGGETQYF
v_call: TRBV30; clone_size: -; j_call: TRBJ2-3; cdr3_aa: CAWCPLGTSTDTQYF
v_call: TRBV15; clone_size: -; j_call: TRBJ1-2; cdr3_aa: CATSREGRANYGYTF
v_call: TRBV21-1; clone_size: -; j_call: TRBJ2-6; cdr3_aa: CASSKDVGRALGANVLTF
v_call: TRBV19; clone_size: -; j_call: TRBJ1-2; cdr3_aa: CASSTDRSGHYTF
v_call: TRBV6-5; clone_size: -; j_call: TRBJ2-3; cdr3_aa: CASSETWDTQYF
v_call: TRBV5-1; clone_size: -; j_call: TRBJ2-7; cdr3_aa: CASSPRQGQAYEQYF
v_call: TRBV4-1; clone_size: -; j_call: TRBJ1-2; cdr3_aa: CASSQEGGYGYTF
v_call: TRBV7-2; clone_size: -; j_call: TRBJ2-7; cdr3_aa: CASSSLAGPYEQYF
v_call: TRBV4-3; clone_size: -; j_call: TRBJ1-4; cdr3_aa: CASSQEGQRGQLFF
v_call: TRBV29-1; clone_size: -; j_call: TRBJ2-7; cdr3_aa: CSARQGPYEQYF
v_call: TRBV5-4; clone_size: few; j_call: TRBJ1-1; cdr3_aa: CASSSGRTNTEAFF
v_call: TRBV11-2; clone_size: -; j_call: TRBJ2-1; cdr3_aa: CASSFPRGRLNSYNEQFF
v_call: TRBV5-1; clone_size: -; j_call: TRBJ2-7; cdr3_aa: CASSLVREGSYEQYF
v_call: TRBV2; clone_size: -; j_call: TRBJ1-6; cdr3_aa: CASSVGQGGSPLHF
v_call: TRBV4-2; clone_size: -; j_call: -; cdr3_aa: CASSQEPDFYEQYF
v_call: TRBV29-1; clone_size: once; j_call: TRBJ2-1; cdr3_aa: CSVESGSNEQFF
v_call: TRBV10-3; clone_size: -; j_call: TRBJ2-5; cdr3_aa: CAISETGGETQYF
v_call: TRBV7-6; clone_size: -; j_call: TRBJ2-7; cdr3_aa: CASSFAGTTAYEQYF
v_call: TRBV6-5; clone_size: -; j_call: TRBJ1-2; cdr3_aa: CASSRKTGYGYTF
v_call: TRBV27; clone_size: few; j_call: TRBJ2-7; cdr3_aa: CASGPREAEQYF
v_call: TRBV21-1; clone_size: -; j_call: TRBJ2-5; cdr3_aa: CASSTRDRGLGETQYF
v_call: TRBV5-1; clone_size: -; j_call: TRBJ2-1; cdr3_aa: CASSTDSRVYNEQFF
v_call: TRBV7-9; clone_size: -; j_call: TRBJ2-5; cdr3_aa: CASSLARTKETQYF
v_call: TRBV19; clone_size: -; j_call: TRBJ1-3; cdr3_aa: CASSWDIGNTIYF
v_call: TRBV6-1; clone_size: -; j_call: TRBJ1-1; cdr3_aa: CASSDQKDSSNPLGTEAFF
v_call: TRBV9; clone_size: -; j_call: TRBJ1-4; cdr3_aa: CASSVDEGENEKLFF
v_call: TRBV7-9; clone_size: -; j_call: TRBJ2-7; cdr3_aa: CASSPRGGHYEQYF
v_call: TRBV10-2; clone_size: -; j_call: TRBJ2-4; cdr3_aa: CASSESRGLKYF